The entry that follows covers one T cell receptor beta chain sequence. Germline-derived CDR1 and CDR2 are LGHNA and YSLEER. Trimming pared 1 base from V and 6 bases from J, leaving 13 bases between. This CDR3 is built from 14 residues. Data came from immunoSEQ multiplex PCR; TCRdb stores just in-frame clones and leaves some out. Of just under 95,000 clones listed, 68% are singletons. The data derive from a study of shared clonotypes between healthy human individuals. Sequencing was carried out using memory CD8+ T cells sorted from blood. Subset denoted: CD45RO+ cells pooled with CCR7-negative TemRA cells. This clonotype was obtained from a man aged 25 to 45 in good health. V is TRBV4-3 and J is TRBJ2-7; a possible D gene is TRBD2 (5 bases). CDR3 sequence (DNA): TGCGCCAGCAGCCAAGGGCCTAGCTTAGGCGAGCAGTACTTC. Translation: CASSQGPSLGEQYF.